This T cell receptor beta chain derives from a study of cytomegalovirus exposure and HLA in healthy donors. Overall study context: The 130 or so validation repertoires, a later analysis reported, used the same platform as the approximately 650 first-cohort repertoires.

The donors were members of the validation cohort, which comprised more than 90 subjects and was separate from the first cohort of some 680 subjects. J gave up 3 bases and V 5 bases, and 10 bases lay outside the gene matches. The CDR3 has 16 amino acids. Germline assignment: CDR1 MDHEN and CDR2 SYDVKM. Study conclusions and caveats: In a later analysis, first-cohort TCR clusters were found to tend to co-occur in the 95 to 150 validation repertoires. CMV antigen specificity of three CMV-associated chains was confirmed in vitro.

The table came from immunoSEQ multiplex PCR; TCRdb's copy has only in-frame clones and leaves some out. The sample holds about 240,000 clones, about 90% seen once. As for this clone: The antigen remains unidentified.

Sequenced material: PBMCs. The chain combines TRBV28 with TRBJ2-1; 7 nucleotides agree with TRBD2. This TCR was sampled from a woman aged 25-40 years in good health and CMV-seropositive. The CDR3 DNA is TGTGCCAGCAGTCACCCGGAACTAGCGAACTACAATGAGCAGTTCTTC. Amino acids: CASSHPELANYNEQFF.